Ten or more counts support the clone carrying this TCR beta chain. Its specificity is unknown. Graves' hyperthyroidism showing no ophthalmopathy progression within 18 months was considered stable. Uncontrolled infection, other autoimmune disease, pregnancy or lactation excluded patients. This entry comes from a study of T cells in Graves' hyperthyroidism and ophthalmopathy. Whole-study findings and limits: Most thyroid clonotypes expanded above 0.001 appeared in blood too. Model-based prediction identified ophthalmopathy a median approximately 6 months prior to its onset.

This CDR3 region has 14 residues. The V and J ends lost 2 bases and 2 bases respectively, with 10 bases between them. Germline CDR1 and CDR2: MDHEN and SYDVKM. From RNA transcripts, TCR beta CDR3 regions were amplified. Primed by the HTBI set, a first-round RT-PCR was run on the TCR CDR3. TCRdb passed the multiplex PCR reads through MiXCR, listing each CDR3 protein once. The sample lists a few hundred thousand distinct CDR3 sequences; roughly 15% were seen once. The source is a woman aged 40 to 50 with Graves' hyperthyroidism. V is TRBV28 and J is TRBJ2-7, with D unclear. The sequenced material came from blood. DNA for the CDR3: TGTGCCAGCAGTTTAACCCGGACGGCCTACGAGCAGTACTTC. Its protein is CASSLTRTAYEQYF. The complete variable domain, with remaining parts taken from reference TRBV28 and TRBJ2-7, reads DVKVTQSSRYLVKRTGEKVFLECVQDMDHENMFWYRQDPGLGLRLIYFSYDVKMKEKGDIPEGYSVSREKKERFSLILESASTNQTSMYLCASSLTRTAYEQYFGPGTRLTVT.